These 28 T cell receptor beta chains were sequenced from one sample in a study of blood T cell repertoires in COVID-19. The protocol was immunoSEQ multiplex PCR, while the TCRdb copy is restricted to in-frame clones and leaves out a portion. The sample has some 180,000 clones, about 80% seen once; the top ten hold approximately 10%. The sequenced sample was peripheral blood. The receptors originated from a man aged 65 to 79 with active or convalescent COVID-19.

The V and J genes are TRBV4-3 and TRBJ1-2; 9 bases match TRBD1. The CDR3 loop spans 20 amino acids. Germline values: CDR1 LGHNA, CDR2 YSLEER. V was clipped by 2 bases and J by 4 bases; unmatched bases: 20. CDR3 region: CASSQKVTPRDRVRGYGYTF. The CDR3, as DNA: TGCGCCAGCAGCCAAAAAGTTACCCCCCGGGACAGGGTTCGGGGCTATGGCTACACCTTC.

The chain joins TRBV5-4 to TRBJ1-4; 7 bases agree with TRBD1. CDR1 is SGHNT and CDR2 is YYREEE in the germline V gene (reference sequence). This CDR3 has 16 amino acids. The V and J ends lost 0 bases and 8 bases, in that order; junction bases with no gene match: 10. The CDR3, as DNA: TGTGCCAGCAGCTTGGGATTGACAGGGAAAGAAGAAAAACTGTTTTTT. Its protein is CASSLGLTGKEEKLFF.

The genes are TRBV10-3 and TRBJ2-7; TRBD2 agrees at 12 bases. Germline lookup yields CDR1 ENHRY and CDR2 SYGVKD. V dropped 7 bases and J dropped 1; count of bases not matched to a gene: 5. CDR3 length: 15 amino acids. The CDR3 nucleotides are TGTGCCATCACCAGCGGACTAGCGGGATCCTACGAGCAGTACTTC. This encodes CAITSGLAGSYEQYF.

The chain employs TRBV4-3 and TRBJ2-3, with 10 bases that match TRBD1. V dropped 4 bases and J dropped 5; count of bases not matched to a gene: 6. CDR3 length equals 15 residues. Per germline, CDR1 LGHNA and CDR2 YSLEER. The chain's CDR3 is CASSRQGAGVDTQYF. Written as DNA, the CDR3 is TGCGCCAGCAGCCGACAGGGGGCTGGGGTAGATACGCAGTATTTT.

This chain connects TRBV18 to TRBJ1-5, with a tentative D call TRBD1 (5 bases). Germline V lookup: CDR1 KGHSH, CDR2 LQKENI. CDR3 size: 16 residues. V lost 3 bases, J lost 0 bases, and 12 bases lay in between. CDR3 bases: TGTGCCAGCTCACCTAGACAGATTTATAGCAATCAGCCCCAGCATTTT. It yields the protein CASSPRQIYSNQPQHF.

V gene TRBV7-8 combines with J gene TRBJ2-7, with D uncertain. V shed 3 bases and J shed 7 bases, with 16 bases lying between them. Germline values: CDR1 SGHVS, CDR2 FQNEAQ. This CDR3 comprises 14 residues. CDR3 region: CASSLAHMNGEQYF. Here the CDR3 DNA reads TGTGCCAGCAGCTTGGCCCATATGAATGGTGAGCAGTACTTC.

The gene calls are TRBV5-1 and TRBJ2-5; maybe TRBD2 (6 bases). CDR1 and CDR2 from the germline V gene are SGHRS and YFSETQ. The CDR3 is made up of 14 amino acids. Trimming stripped 4 bases from V and 5 bases from J, with 15 bases between. CDR3 sequence: CASSLTSPGETQYF. The DNA for the CDR3 is TGCGCCAGCAGCCTGACTAGTCCGGGGGAGACCCAGTACTTC.

This clone was counted a single time. The rearrangement links TRBV2 to TRBJ1-2; D may be TRBD1 (5 bases). With 5 bases removed from V and 0 bases from J, the gap between germline ends came to 13 bases. From germline, CDR1 is SNHLY and CDR2 FYNNEI. The CDR3 sequence is 15 residues long. CDR3 nucleotides: TGTGCCAGCAGTCGACTCCAGGGCGCTAACTATGGCTACACCTTC. Amino acids: CASSRLQGANYGYTF.

The V gene is TRBV6-6, the J gene TRBJ2-7; TRBD2 matches 10 bases. V was clipped by 8 bases and J by 6 bases; unmatched bases: 10. Germline V CDR1 and CDR2: MNHNY, SVGAGI (reference sequence). The CDR3 spans 14 residues. The CDR3 nucleotides read TGTGCCAGCTCTAAGCTAGCGGGAGTAGGCGAGCAGTACTTC. This gives the protein CASSKLAGVGEQYF.

The rearrangement links TRBV19 to TRBJ2-4; TRBD1 is a possible D gene (5 bases). This CDR3 has 16 amino acids. Trimming removed 3 bases from V and 4 bases from J, with 16 bases in between. Germline CDR1 LNHDA, CDR2 SQIVND (reference sequence). The DNA of the CDR3 is TGTGCCAGTAGTATGGGCCGGGTAGGGGTTAAAAACATTCAGTACTTC. This encodes CASSMGRVGVKNIQYF.

This sequence joins TRBV18 and TRBJ2-7; the D gene is possibly TRBD2 (6 bases). The CDR3 has 15 amino acids. Trimming took off 3 bases at V and 4 bases at J, with 16 bases between the two ends. CDR1 and CDR2 (germline): KGHSH, LQKENI. The CDR3 sequence: CASSPPGTGDYEQYF. The CDR3 DNA reads as TGTGCCAGCTCACCGCCCGGGACTGGAGATTACGAGCAGTACTTC. Full variable domain (missing parts from reference TRBV18 and TRBJ2-7): NAGVMQNPRHLVRRRGQEARLRCSPMKGHSHVYWYRQLPEEGLKFMVYLQKENIIDESGMPKERFSAEFPKEGPSILRIQQVVRGDSAAYFCASSPPGTGDYEQYFGPGTRLTVT.

This clone was seen just once. The CDR3: CASSLGLAGGSETQYF. CDR3 bases: TGCGCCAGCAGCTTAGGACTAGCGGGAGGTAGTGAGACCCAGTACTTC. The chain combines TRBV5-1 with TRBJ2-5, with 14 bases identical to TRBD2. The CDR3 spans 16 residues. J lost 5 bases, V lost 2 bases, and 5 bases had no gene match. Germline lookup yields CDR1 SGHRS and CDR2 YFSETQ. The full variable domain, its missing parts supplied by reference TRBV5-1 and TRBJ2-5, is KAGVTQTPRYLIKTRGQQVTLSCSPISGHRSVSWYQQTPGQGLQFLFEYFSETQRNKGNFPGRFSGRQFSNSRSEMNVSTLELGDSALYLCASSLGLAGGSETQYFGPGTRLLVL.

The CDR3 loop reads CASYPRGLREAFF. CDR3 DNA sequence: TGTGCCAGCTACCCCAGGGGACTACGTGAAGCTTTCTTT. The chain links TRBV19 to TRBJ1-1, with D maybe TRBD1 (6 bases). Trimming took off 9 bases at V and 7 bases at J, with 18 bases between the two ends. In germline, CDR1 is LNHDA, CDR2 SQIVND (reference sequence). The CDR3 length is 13 residues.

The gene calls are TRBV5-1 and TRBJ2-7; TRBD2 agrees at 7 bases. The CDR3 length is 13 residues. Germline values: CDR1 SGHRS, CDR2 YFSETQ. V lost 0 bases and J lost 5; bases outside the gene matches: 2. The CDR3 is CASSLVGGNEQYF. The CDR3, as DNA: TGCGCCAGCAGCTTGGTGGGGGGGAACGAGCAGTACTTC. Variable domain in full (rest from reference TRBV5-1 and TRBJ2-7): KAGVTQTPRYLIKTRGQQVTLSCSPISGHRSVSWYQQTPGQGLQFLFEYFSETQRNKGNFPGRFSGRQFSNSRSEMNVSTLELGDSALYLCASSLVGGNEQYFGPGTRLTVT.

The chain employs TRBV11-2 and TRBJ1-1; 7 bases are a match to TRBD1. The J segment lost 5 bases and the V segment lost 5 bases, leaving 17 bases of the junction unmatched. CDR1 and CDR2 (germline): SGHAT, FQNNGV. CDR3 length equals 17 residues. The CDR3 reads CASSRRPGQHLRTEAFF. CDR3 DNA sequence: TGTGCCAGCAGCCGCCGACCGGGACAGCATTTGCGAACTGAAGCTTTCTTT.

The J gene is TRBJ1-1, the V gene TRBV9, with D perhaps TRBD1 (5 bases). Looked up from germline, CDR1 is SGDLS and CDR2 is YYNGEE. CDR3 length equals 14 residues. Deletions cut 2 bases from V and 5 bases from J, with 13 bases between. The CDR3 DNA reads TGTGCCAGCAGCGTTGACAGCGTTCGAACTGAAGCTTTCTTT. Its translation is CASSVDSVRTEAFF.

This sequence joins TRBV5-1 and TRBJ2-5, with D maybe TRBD1 (6 bases). Trimming removed 5 bases at V and 5 bases at J, with 16 bases between. CDR1 is SGHRS, CDR2 YFSETQ, per germline. The length of the CDR3 is 14 residues. The CDR3 sequence: CASRVGAGVETQYF. CDR3 in DNA: TGCGCCAGCAGGGTGGGAGCAGGGGTGGAGACCCAGTACTTC.

The chain is built from TRBV21-1 and TRBJ1-2. TRBV21-1 is marked as a pseudogene. The CDR3 sequence is 13 residues long. CDR3 protein: CASSNSVNYGYTF. The CDR3 DNA reads TGTGCCAGCAGCAATAGCGTAAACTATGGCTACACCTTC.

CDR3 protein: CAISESVLAGKETQYF. The CDR3 nucleotides read TGTGCCATCAGTGAGTCGGTCCTAGCGGGGAAAGAGACCCAGTACTTC. The V gene is TRBV10-3, the J gene TRBJ2-5; 9 positions agree with TRBD2. Per germline, CDR1 ENHRY and CDR2 SYGVKD. V was clipped by 0 bases and J by 3 bases; unmatched bases: 5. This CDR3 spans 16 amino acids.

This chain links TRBV11-2 with TRBJ2-1, with 12 bases matching TRBD2. J was trimmed by 5 bases and V by 4 bases; bases with no gene match: 3. CDR3 size: 15 residues. CDR1 and CDR2 from the germline V gene are SGHAT and FQNNGV. The CDR3 nucleotides are TGTGCCAGCAGCTCCAGACTAGCGGGGGACAATGAGCAGTTCTTC. This gives the protein CASSSRLAGDNEQFF.

The chain recombines TRBV18 with TRBJ1-3; D may be TRBD1 (6 bases). This CDR3 is 17 amino acids long. CDR1 and CDR2 from the germline V gene are KGHSH and LQKENI. V lost 2 bases and J 0 bases, leaving 14 bases between the germline ends. CDR3 sequence: CASSPNLQGRSGNTIYF. CDR3 coding DNA: TGTGCCAGCTCACCAAACCTACAGGGACGCTCTGGAAACACCATATATTTT. The full variable domain, in which reference TRBV18 and TRBJ1-3 provide the parts outside the CDR3, is NAGVMQNPRHLVRRRGQEARLRCSPMKGHSHVYWYRQLPEEGLKFMVYLQKENIIDESGMPKERFSAEFPKEGPSILRIQQVVRGDSAAYFCASSPNLQGRSGNTIYFGEGSWLTVV.

This chain connects TRBV11-2 to TRBJ1-1; 7 bases match TRBD1. The CDR3 has 16 residues. V shed 4 bases and J 1 base; nucleotides not matched to a gene: 9. Germline V lookup: CDR1 SGHAT, CDR2 FQNNGV. The DNA of the CDR3 is TGTGCCAGCAGCTCCCAAAGGAGGGGGCAGAACACTGAAGCTTTCTTT. Amino acid sequence: CASSSQRRGQNTEAFF.

This chain joins TRBV4-1 and TRBJ2-1; D gene unclear. Germline values: CDR1 MGHRA, CDR2 YSYEKL. CDR3 size: 16 residues. V lost 1 base to trimming and J lost 0 bases, with 10 bases between them. For the CDR3, the DNA is TGCGCCAGCAGCCAAGTAGACATTATCTCCTACAATGAGCAGTTCTTC. As protein: CASSQVDIISYNEQFF.

This clone was found a few times. The V gene is TRBV7-9, the J gene TRBJ1-4, with TRBD1 matching over 8 bases. Per the germline V gene, CDR1 is SEHNR and CDR2 is FQNEAQ (reference sequence). This CDR3 comprises 15 residues. V lost 5 bases, J lost 4 bases, and 6 bases stayed unmatched. CDR3 sequence: CASSLSGGRNEKLFF. CDR3 DNA sequence: TGTGCCAGCAGCCTTTCAGGGGGCCGTAATGAAAAACTGTTTTTT.

This clone came up a few times. The V and J genes are TRBV5-1 and TRBJ2-7; 7 positions match TRBD1. The CDR3 has 13 amino acids. With 4 bases clipped from V and 6 bases from J, the junction kept 7 bases outside the gene matches. The germline V gene encodes CDR1 SGHRS and CDR2 YFSETQ. Here the CDR3 reads CASSIRDRAEQYF. CDR3 DNA: TGCGCCAGCAGCATACGCGACAGGGCCGAGCAGTACTTC.

The chain combines TRBV19 with TRBJ1-6; possible D gene TRBD1, 6 bases. Germline CDR1 LNHDA, CDR2 SQIVND (reference sequence). V lost 8 bases and J lost 0, with 20 bases in between. The CDR3 spans 18 residues. The CDR3 DNA reads as TGTGCCAGTCTCACCTGGGGAGGGGGTGGCTCCTATAATTCACCCCTCCACTTT. Protein: CASLTWGGGGSYNSPLHF.

This rearrangement joins TRBV5-6 to TRBJ1-2; maybe TRBD1 (6 bases). V shed 5 bases and J shed 1 base, with 12 bases lying between them. The CDR3 totals 14 residues. Germline CDR1 and CDR2: SGHDT and YYEEEE. CDR3 in amino acids: CASRGQGLNYGYTF. The CDR3 coding sequence is TGTGCCAGCAGGGGGCAGGGGCTTAACTATGGCTACACCTTC.

This chain links TRBV27 with TRBJ1-5, with 8 bases aligning to TRBD1. CDR1 and CDR2 (germline): MNHEY, SMNVEV (reference sequence). CDR3 size: 16 residues. With V trimmed by 5 bases and J by 2 bases, 8 bases remained unmatched. CDR3 sequence (DNA): TGTGCCAGCAGTCCCCTTCCGGGACAGGGCAATCAGCCCCAGCATTTT. Residues: CASSPLPGQGNQPQHF.